A single sample gave rise to the 28 T cell receptor beta chains below, sequenced in a study of T cells in pancreatic ductal adenocarcinoma. Selected pancreatic ductal adenocarcinoma patients had undergone surgery without neoadjuvant therapy. Assay used: immunoSEQ multiplex PCR; TCRdb lists only in-frame clones, some missing. The sample records about 100,000 clones, nearly 95% being singletons. Sequencing input: PBMCs. These receptors came from a human donor with pancreatic ductal adenocarcinoma.

This sequence joins TRBV30 and TRBJ2-3; 8 bases match TRBD2. Germline V gene data show CDR1 as GTSNPN and CDR2 as SVGIG (reference sequence). V gave up 7 bases and J gave up 2 bases; unmatched junction bases: 11. The CDR3 length is 15 residues. CDR3 protein: CAFTQTSVDTDTQYF. CDR3 DNA: TGTGCCTTTACCCAGACTAGCGTGGACACAGATACGCAGTATTTT. The full variable domain, with the rest looked up from reference TRBV30 and TRBJ2-3, is SQTIHQWPATLVQPVGSPLSLECTVEGTSNPNLYWYRQAAGRGLQLLFYSVGIGQISSEVPQNLSASRPQDRQFILSSKKLLLSDSGFYLCAFTQTSVDTDTQYFGPGTRLTVL.

This clone was found once. V is TRBV5-4 and J is TRBJ2-7; a weak D match, TRBD1 (5 bases). Trimming stripped 0 bases from V and 0 bases from J, with 16 bases between. This CDR3 spans 17 amino acids. Germline V CDR1 and CDR2: SGHNT, YYREEE (reference sequence). CDR3 residues: CASSLGGAGRSSYEQYF. The CDR3 DNA reads TGTGCCAGCAGCTTGGGTGGGGCTGGACGGAGCTCCTACGAGCAGTACTTC. The full variable domain, in which reference TRBV5-4 and TRBJ2-7 provide the parts outside the CDR3, is ETGVTQSPTHLIKTRGQQVTLRCSSQSGHNTVSWYQQALGQGPQFIFQYYREEENGRGNFPPRFSGLQFPNYSSELNVNALELDDSALYLCASSLGGAGRSSYEQYFGPGTRLTVT.

This clone was found once. This chain connects TRBV5-1 to TRBJ1-1; TRBD1 might be the D (5 bases). CDR3 length: 14 residues. CDR1 SGHRS and CDR2 YFSETQ come from the germline V gene. V lost 0 bases to trimming and J lost 5 bases, with 11 bases between them. CDR3 in amino acids: CASSLGAGRTEAFF. The CDR3 DNA is TGCGCCAGCAGCTTGGGGGCAGGGAGGACTGAAGCTTTCTTT.

This sequence joins TRBV13 and TRBJ2-1; unclear D gene. The germline CDR1 and CDR2 sequences are PRHDT and FYEKMQ (reference sequence). CDR3 length: 15 amino acids. V was shortened by 2 bases and J by 0 bases, with 8 bases between the two germline ends. The CDR3 sequence is CASSLSRGSYNEQFF. The CDR3 DNA reads as TGTGCCAGCAGCTTATCCCGCGGCTCCTACAATGAGCAGTTCTTC.

This chain uses TRBV4-1 with TRBJ2-5, with TRBD2 matching over 7 bases. Germline loops: CDR1 MGHRA, CDR2 YSYEKL. J gave up 6 bases and V 1 base, and 20 bases lay outside the gene matches. The CDR3 has 19 amino acids. This CDR3 reads CASSQGAGRADLGRQTQYF. In DNA, the CDR3 is TGCGCCAGCAGCCAAGGGGCAGGGAGGGCCGATCTGGGCCGGCAGACCCAGTACTTC.

The chain employs TRBV4-1 and TRBJ1-5; D ambiguous. Germline V gives CDR1 MGHRA, CDR2 YSYEKL. Trimming took off 3 bases at V and 7 bases at J, with 13 bases between the two ends. The CDR3 totals 14 residues. CDR3 nucleotides: TGCGCCAGCAGCCAGACTCTTGGGGAGCAGCCCCAGCATTTT. It translates to CASSQTLGEQPQHF.

The chain is built from TRBV4-1 and TRBJ1-4, with D possibly being TRBD1 (6 bases). The germline gives CDR1 MGHRA, CDR2 YSYEKL. The CDR3 consists of 16 residues. The V end lost 0 bases, the J end lost 7 bases, and 15 bases lay between the germline ends. The CDR3 is CASSQDSGRGPEKLFF. CDR3 sequence (DNA): TGCGCCAGCAGCCAAGATTCAGGCAGGGGACCTGAAAAACTGTTTTTT.

This chain joins TRBV7-9 and TRBJ2-1, with D possibly being TRBD1 (5 bases). The CDR3 extends over 15 amino acids. V lost 6 bases, J lost 8 bases, and 20 bases lay in between. Germline V gene data show CDR1 as SEHNR and CDR2 as FQNEAQ (reference sequence). Here the CDR3 DNA reads TGTGCCAGCAGTCCCACGAGACAGAGGCCTTATGAGCAGTTCTTC. Translating it yields CASSPTRQRPYEQFF.

The sample holds one count of this clone. This chain connects TRBV19 to TRBJ2-1, with D possibly matching TRBD2 (6 bases). CDR1 is LNHDA and CDR2 is SQIVND in the germline V gene (reference sequence). This CDR3 spans 14 amino acids. V lost 5 bases and J 5 bases, leaving 13 bases between the germline ends. CDR3 bases: TGTGCCAGTAGTCCGGCGGGACTCGACAATGAGCAGTTCTTC. Protein: CASSPAGLDNEQFF.

This clone was recorded only once. The V gene is TRBV15, the J gene TRBJ2-2, with a possible D match to TRBD1 (5 bases). CDR1 LNHNV and CDR2 YYDKDF come from the germline V gene (reference sequence). The CDR3 is made up of 18 amino acids. The V end lost 1 base, the J end lost 4 bases, and 19 bases lay between the germline ends. CDR3 DNA sequence: TGTGCCACCAGCAGAGGGCGTATAAAGGGGTATAGCACCGGGGAGCTGTTTTTT. It translates to CATSRGRIKGYSTGELFF.

This clone has just one count. V gene TRBV4-3 combines with J gene TRBJ2-1; TRBD2 might be the D (6 bases). Trimming cost V 4 bases and J 8 bases, with 15 bases left between them. The CDR3 loop spans 14 amino acids. Germline V gene sequence: CDR1 LGHNA, CDR2 YSLEER. CDR3 in DNA: TGCGCCAGCAGCCCGACTACTAGCAAGCATGAGCAGTTCTTC. As protein: CASSPTTSKHEQFF.

This rearrangement joins TRBV20-1 to TRBJ1-2; 7 bases fit TRBD1. Per germline, CDR1 DFQATT and CDR2 SNEGSKA (reference sequence). The CDR3 extends over 10 amino acids. This CDR3 is CRLRGDGYTF. The CDR3 DNA reads as TGCAGGCTCAGGGGGGATGGCTACACCTTC.

J is TRBJ2-7 and V is TRBV7-2; TRBD2 agrees at 10 bases. CDR1 and CDR2 (germline): SGHTA, FQGNSA. This CDR3 has 14 residues. Trimming took 8 bases from V and 6 from J; bases not matched to a gene: 10. CDR3 nucleotides: TGTGCCAGCGGGCTTCCTAGCGGGAGAGGCGAGCAGTACTTC. It encodes CASGLPSGRGEQYF. Full variable domain (outside the CDR3, taken from reference TRBV7-2 and TRBJ2-7): GAGVSQSPSNKVTEKGKDVELRCDPISGHTALYWYRQSLGQGLEFLIYFQGNSAPDKSGLPSDRFSAERTGGSVSTLTIQRTQQEDSAVYLCASGLPSGRGEQYFGPGTRLTVT.

The rearrangement joins TRBV29-1 to TRBJ1-2; the D gene is possibly TRBD1 (6 bases). Germline CDR1 and CDR2: SQVTM and ANQGSEA. The V end lost 2 bases, the J end lost 7 bases, and 14 bases lay between the germline ends. The CDR3 has 13 amino acids. CDR3 sequence reads: CSVEMTHRAGYTF. CDR3 nucleotides: TGCAGCGTTGAAATGACTCACAGGGCTGGCTACACCTTC. Based on the CDR3 plus reference TRBV29-1 and TRBJ1-2, the full variable domain is SAVISQKPSRDICQRGTSLTIQCQVDSQVTMMFWYRQQPGQSLTLIATANQGSEATYESGFVIDKFPISRPNLTFSTLTVSNMSPEDSSIYLCSVEMTHRAGYTFGSGTRLTVV.

This chain joins TRBV7-9 and TRBJ2-2; TRBD2 is a possible D gene (6 bases). Trimming removed 8 bases at V and 1 base at J, with 14 bases between. From germline, CDR1 is SEHNR and CDR2 FQNEAQ (reference sequence). The CDR3 has 15 amino acids. In DNA form, the CDR3 reads TGTGCCAGCGGAGTAGCGGAGAAGAACACCGGGGAGCTGTTTTTT. It is translated as CASGVAEKNTGELFF. The variable domain in full, completed from reference TRBV7-9 and TRBJ2-2, reads DTGVSQNPRHKITKRGQNVTFRCDPISEHNRLYWYRQTLGQGPEFLTYFQNEAQLEKSRLLSDRFSAERPKGSFSTLEIQRTEQGDSAMYLCASGVAEKNTGELFFGEGSRLTVL.

The rearrangement uses TRBV5-6 and TRBJ2-1; 12 bases match TRBD2. CDR1 is SGHDT, CDR2 YYEEEE, per germline. This CDR3 is built from 17 residues. V trimming: 0 bases; J trimming: 4 bases; junction bases outside the gene matches: 5. The CDR3 sequence is CASSLGLGLAGYNEQFF. CDR3 nucleotide sequence: TGTGCCAGCAGCTTGGGACTGGGACTAGCGGGTTACAATGAGCAGTTCTTC.

The gene calls are TRBV7-8 and TRBJ1-2, with D perhaps matching TRBD1 (5 bases). V was shortened by 1 base and J by 4 bases, with 16 bases between the two germline ends. This CDR3 region has 16 residues. CDR1 and CDR2 from the germline V gene are SGHVS and FQNEAQ. Here the CDR3 DNA reads TGTGCCAGCAGCTTAGAACGTGCAGGGTGGGGCTATGGCTACACCTTC. Its translation: CASSLERAGWGYGYTF.

This sequence joins TRBV4-2 and TRBJ1-1; D remains ambiguous. Looked up from germline, CDR1 is LGHNA and CDR2 is YNFKEQ. V was trimmed by 1 base and J by 7 bases, leaving 16 bases between them. The CDR3 runs 15 residues. This chain's CDR3 is CASSQGNERSLEAFF. CDR3 coding DNA: TGTGCCAGCAGCCAAGGAAACGAGAGGAGCCTTGAAGCTTTCTTT.

The gene calls are TRBV29-1 and TRBJ2-3; the D is unclear. The germline CDR1 and CDR2 sequences are SQVTM and ANQGSEA. V gave up 3 bases and J gave up 0 bases, with 4 bases separating them. The CDR3 contains 12 residues. CDR3 protein: CSVDPSTDTQYF. In DNA, the CDR3 is TGCAGCGTTGACCCTAGCACAGATACGCAGTATTTT.

This sequence joins TRBV30 and TRBJ2-5; D is uncertain. Germline V gene lookup returns CDR1 GTSNPN and CDR2 SVGIG (reference sequence). The V and J ends lost 2 bases and 1 base respectively, with 8 bases between them. CDR3 length: 13 amino acids. The CDR3 sequence is CAWSLVAQETQYF. The CDR3 DNA reads TGTGCCTGGAGTCTTGTGGCCCAAGAGACCCAGTACTTC.

The chain recombines TRBV6-1 with TRBJ2-1; 9 nucleotides line up with TRBD2. Trimming at V came to 1 base and at J to 8 bases, leaving 12 bases not matched to a gene. CDR1 is MNHNS, CDR2 SASEGT, per germline. The CDR3 loop spans 17 amino acids. CDR3 in DNA: TGTGCCAGCAGTGAAGTGCCCCCAGCGGGAGGTGTCGATGAGCAGTTCTTC. Translation gives CASSEVPPAGGVDEQFF.

The V and J genes are TRBV5-4 and TRBJ2-3; D may be TRBD1 (5 bases). Germline assignment: CDR1 SGHNT and CDR2 YYREEE (reference sequence). The germline V and J ends were trimmed by 0 bases and 6 bases, with 5 bases remaining between them. The length of the CDR3 is 12 residues. The CDR3 bases are TGTGCCAGCAGCTTGGAGGGGGATACGCAGTATTTT. It encodes CASSLEGDTQYF.

CDR3 DNA sequence: TGCGCCAGCAGCGGGGGACAGTCGAACACCGGGGAGCTGTTTTTT. It specifies CASSGGQSNTGELFF. V usage is TRBV5-1 and J usage is TRBJ2-2; TRBD1 matches 7 bases. After removal of 4 bases from V and 0 bases from J, the junction contained 3 bases not matched to a gene. The CDR3 totals 15 residues. Per the germline V gene, CDR1 is SGHRS and CDR2 is YFSETQ.

V is TRBV27 and J is TRBJ2-7, with no clear D. V was shortened by 5 bases and J by 7 bases, with 12 bases between the two germline ends. There are 12 residues in the CDR3. From germline, CDR1 is MNHEY and CDR2 SMNVEV (reference sequence). DNA for the CDR3: TGTGCCAGCAGTACCAATGCGAATGAGCAGTACTTC. Protein product: CASSTNANEQYF.

This chain joins TRBV25-1 and TRBJ1-4, with 7 positions matching TRBD1. CDR1 and CDR2 from the germline V gene are MGHDK and SYGVNS. Trimming took 3 bases from V and 5 from J; bases not matched to a gene: 12. This CDR3 is built from 17 residues. The CDR3 bases are TGTGCCAGCAGTGACCTCACCACCGGGACAGTGAATGAAAAACTGTTTTTT. It yields the protein CASSDLTTGTVNEKLFF. Filled out from reference TRBV25-1 and TRBJ1-4, the complete variable domain reads EADIYQTPRYLVIGTGKKITLECSQTMGHDKMYWYQQDPGMELHLIHYSYGVNSTEKGDLSSESTVSRIRTEHFPLTLESARPSHTSQYLCASSDLTTGTVNEKLFFGSGTQLSVL.

V is TRBV11-2 and J is TRBJ2-3; 12 bases are shared with TRBD2. CDR3 size: 19 residues. The germline gives CDR1 SGHAT, CDR2 FQNNGV. V shed 4 bases, J shed 1 base, and the junction held 12 bases outside the gene matches. This CDR3 is CASSSYQLAGGARTDTQYF. The CDR3 DNA follows: TGTGCCAGCAGCTCATATCAACTAGCGGGAGGCGCTCGCACAGATACGCAGTATTTT.

The genes are TRBV9 and TRBJ2-3; TRBD2 matches at 7 bases. The trim removed 0 bases at V and 5 bases at J, leaving 3 bases unmatched. Germline V lookup: CDR1 SGDLS, CDR2 YYNGEE. This CDR3 spans 14 amino acids. CDR3 DNA: TGTGCCAGCAGCGTAGGGTGGGGGGGAGATACGCAGTATTTT. Translation gives CASSVGWGGDTQYF.

Only one count was recorded for this clone. The chain couples TRBV29-1 to TRBJ2-5; D might be TRBD2 (6 bases). The V and J ends lost 7 bases and 7 bases respectively, with 19 bases between them. Germline-derived CDR1 and CDR2 are SQVTM and ANQGSEA. The CDR3 consists of 13 residues. CDR3 amino acids: CSGSGGIGGTQYF. The CDR3 bases are TGCAGCGGTAGCGGTGGAATCGGGGGGACCCAGTACTTC.